The TCR beta chain described here comes from a study of OX40 agonist ivuxolimab in advanced cancers. Looking at the study overall: Patients with prior anti-PD-1, anti-PD-L1 or anti-CTLA-4 therapy were eligible; less than 50% had some.

As to this clone: What it binds is unknown.

Study findings and constraints: Antigen specificity of clonally expanded peripheral T cells was not established.

Autoimmune disease history or systemic immunosuppression led to patients being barred. Baseline was the first blood sampling point, followed by cycle 4 day 1 and cycle 7 day 1. Germline V gives CDR1 LNHDA, CDR2 SQIVND (reference sequence). This CDR3 comprises 16 residues. Trimming removed 7 bases from V and 4 bases from J; junction bases left unmatched: 12. Sequenced by immunoSEQ multiplex PCR; TCRdb stores in-frame clones only, minus some. The sample lists about 73,000 clones; 75% to 95% were seen once. This sample comprised CD4+ or CD8+ T cells sorted from blood, obtained in a trial of the OX40 agonist ivuxolimab. The chain couples TRBV19 to TRBJ2-1, with 8 bases matching TRBD2. The TCR comes from an adult with an advanced solid tumor such as melanoma, head and neck, liver or kidney cancer. The CDR3 protein is CASIGREARVYNEQFF. Written as DNA, the CDR3 is TGTGCCAGTATTGGGCGGGAGGCCAGGGTTTACAATGAGCAGTTCTTC.